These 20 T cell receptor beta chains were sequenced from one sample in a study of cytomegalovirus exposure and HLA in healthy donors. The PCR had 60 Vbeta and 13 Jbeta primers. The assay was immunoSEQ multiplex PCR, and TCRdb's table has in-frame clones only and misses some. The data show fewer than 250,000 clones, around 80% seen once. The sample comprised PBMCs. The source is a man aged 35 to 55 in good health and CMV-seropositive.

The CDR3 DNA reads as TGTGCCAGCAGCTTTTTTCAGGGGCGGATTCAGTACTTC. Protein: CASSFFQGRIQYF. The chain links TRBV5-5 to TRBJ2-4; D perhaps matches TRBD1 (6 bases). V lost 2 bases to trimming and J lost 10 bases, with 13 bases between them. The CDR3 totals 13 residues. Germline V gene sequence: CDR1 SGHKS, CDR2 YYEKEE (reference sequence).

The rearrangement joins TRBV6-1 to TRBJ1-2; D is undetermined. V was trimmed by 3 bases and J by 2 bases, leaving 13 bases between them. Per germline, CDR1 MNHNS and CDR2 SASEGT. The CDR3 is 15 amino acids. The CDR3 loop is CASSEGSGFNYGYTF. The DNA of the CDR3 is TGTGCCAGCAGTGAGGGCTCAGGATTCAACTATGGCTACACCTTC.

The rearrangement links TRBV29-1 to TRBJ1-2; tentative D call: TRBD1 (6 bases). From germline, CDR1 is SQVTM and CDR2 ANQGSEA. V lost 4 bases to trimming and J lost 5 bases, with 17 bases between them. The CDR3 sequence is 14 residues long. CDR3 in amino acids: CSVARRTDGYGYTF. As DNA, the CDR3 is TGCAGCGTTGCTCGAAGGACAGACGGGTATGGCTACACCTTC.

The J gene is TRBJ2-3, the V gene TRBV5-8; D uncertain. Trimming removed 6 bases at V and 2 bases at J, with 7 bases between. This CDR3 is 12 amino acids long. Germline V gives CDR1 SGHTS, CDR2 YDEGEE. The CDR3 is CASNKPTDTQYF. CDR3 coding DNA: TGTGCCAGCAATAAGCCCACAGATACGCAGTATTTT.

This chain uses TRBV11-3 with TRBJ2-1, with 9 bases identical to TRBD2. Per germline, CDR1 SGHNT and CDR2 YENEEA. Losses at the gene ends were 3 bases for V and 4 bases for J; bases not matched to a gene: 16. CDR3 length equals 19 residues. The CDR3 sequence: CASSLPNWELAGLYNEQFF. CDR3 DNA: TGTGCCAGCAGCTTGCCTAATTGGGAACTAGCGGGCCTTTACAATGAGCAGTTCTTC.

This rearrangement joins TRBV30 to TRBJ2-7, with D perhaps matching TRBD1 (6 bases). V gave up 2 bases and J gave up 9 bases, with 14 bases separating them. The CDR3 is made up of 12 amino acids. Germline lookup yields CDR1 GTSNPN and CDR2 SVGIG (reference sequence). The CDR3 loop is CAWSNGGSTQYF. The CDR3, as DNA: TGTGCCTGGAGTAATGGGGGCTCCACGCAGTACTTC. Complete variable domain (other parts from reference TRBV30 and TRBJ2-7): SQTIHQWPATLVQPVGSPLSLECTVEGTSNPNLYWYRQAAGRGLQLLFYSVGIGQISSEVPQNLSASRPQDRQFILSSKKLLLSDSGFYLCAWSNGGSTQYFGPGTRLTVT.

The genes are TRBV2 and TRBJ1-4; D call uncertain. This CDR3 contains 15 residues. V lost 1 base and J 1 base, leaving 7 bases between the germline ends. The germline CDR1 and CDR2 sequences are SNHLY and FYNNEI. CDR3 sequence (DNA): TGTGCCAGCAGTGAAGGACGGAGAACTAATGAAAAACTGTTTTTT. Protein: CASSEGRRTNEKLFF.

The CDR3 sequence is CAWSNLGRFGELFF. CDR3 DNA sequence: TGTGCCTGGAGTAACTTGGGGAGGTTCGGGGAGCTGTTTTTT. V gene TRBV30 combines with J gene TRBJ2-2; the D gene is possibly TRBD2 (6 bases). This CDR3 region has 14 residues. V lost 2 bases and J lost 7, with 14 bases in between. In germline, CDR1 is GTSNPN, CDR2 SVGIG (reference sequence). Together with reference TRBV30 and TRBJ2-2, the CDR3 gives the full variable domain: SQTIHQWPATLVQPVGSPLSLECTVEGTSNPNLYWYRQAAGRGLQLLFYSVGIGQISSEVPQNLSASRPQDRQFILSSKKLLLSDSGFYLCAWSNLGRFGELFFGEGSRLTVL.

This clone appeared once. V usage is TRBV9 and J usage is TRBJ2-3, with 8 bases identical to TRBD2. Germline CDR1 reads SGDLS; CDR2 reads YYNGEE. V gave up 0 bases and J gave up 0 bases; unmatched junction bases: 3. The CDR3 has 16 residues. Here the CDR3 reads CASSVAPSGSTDTQYF. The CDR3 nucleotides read TGTGCCAGCAGCGTAGCCCCTAGCGGGAGCACAGATACGCAGTATTTT.

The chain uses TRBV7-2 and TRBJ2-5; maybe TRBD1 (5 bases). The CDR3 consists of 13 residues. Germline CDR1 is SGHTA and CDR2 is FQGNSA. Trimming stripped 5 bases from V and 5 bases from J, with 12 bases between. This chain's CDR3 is CASSPMGQETQYF. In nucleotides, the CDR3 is TGTGCCAGCAGCCCCATGGGGCAGGAGACCCAGTACTTC.

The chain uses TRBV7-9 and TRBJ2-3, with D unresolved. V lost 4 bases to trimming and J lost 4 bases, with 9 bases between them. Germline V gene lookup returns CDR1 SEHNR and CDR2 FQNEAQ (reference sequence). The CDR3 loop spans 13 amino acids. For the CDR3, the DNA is TGTGCCAGCAGCTCCTCTTCGGCAGATACGCAGTATTTT. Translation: CASSSSSADTQYF. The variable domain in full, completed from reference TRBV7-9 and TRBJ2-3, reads DTGVSQNPRHKITKRGQNVTFRCDPISEHNRLYWYRQTLGQGPEFLTYFQNEAQLEKSRLLSDRFSAERPKGSFSTLEIQRTEQGDSAMYLCASSSSSADTQYFGPGTRLTVL.

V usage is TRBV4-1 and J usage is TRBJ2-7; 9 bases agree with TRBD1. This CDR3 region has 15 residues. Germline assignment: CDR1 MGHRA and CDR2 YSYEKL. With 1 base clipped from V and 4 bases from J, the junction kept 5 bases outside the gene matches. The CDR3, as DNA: TGCGCCAGCAGCCAAGTGGGGACAGGGACTTACGAGCAGTACTTC. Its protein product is CASSQVGTGTYEQYF.

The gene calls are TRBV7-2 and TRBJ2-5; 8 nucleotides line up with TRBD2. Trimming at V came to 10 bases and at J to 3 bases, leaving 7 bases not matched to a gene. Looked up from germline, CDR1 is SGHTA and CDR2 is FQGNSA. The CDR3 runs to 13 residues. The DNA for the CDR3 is TGTGCCACCGCCGGTAGCGGGGAAGAGACCCAGTACTTC. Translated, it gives CATAGSGEETQYF.

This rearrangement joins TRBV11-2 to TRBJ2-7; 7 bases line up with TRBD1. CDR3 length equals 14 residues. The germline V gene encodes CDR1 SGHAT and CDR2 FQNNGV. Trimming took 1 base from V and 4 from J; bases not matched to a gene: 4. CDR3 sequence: CASSLGDRQYEQYF. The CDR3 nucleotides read TGTGCCAGCAGCTTAGGGGACAGACAGTACGAGCAGTACTTC.

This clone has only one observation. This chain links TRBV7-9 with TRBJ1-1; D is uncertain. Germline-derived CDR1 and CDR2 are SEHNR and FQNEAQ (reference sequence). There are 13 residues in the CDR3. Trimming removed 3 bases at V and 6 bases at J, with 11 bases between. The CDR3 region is CASSFAGSPEAFF. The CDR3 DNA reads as TGTGCCAGCAGCTTCGCGGGATCTCCTGAAGCTTTCTTT.

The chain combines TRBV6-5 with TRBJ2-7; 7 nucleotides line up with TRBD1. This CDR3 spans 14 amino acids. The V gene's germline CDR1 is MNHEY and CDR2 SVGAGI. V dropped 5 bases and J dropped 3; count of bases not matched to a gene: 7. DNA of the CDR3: TGTGCCAGCAGTCCCGACAGGGTGGGCTACGAGCAGTACTTC. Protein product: CASSPDRVGYEQYF.

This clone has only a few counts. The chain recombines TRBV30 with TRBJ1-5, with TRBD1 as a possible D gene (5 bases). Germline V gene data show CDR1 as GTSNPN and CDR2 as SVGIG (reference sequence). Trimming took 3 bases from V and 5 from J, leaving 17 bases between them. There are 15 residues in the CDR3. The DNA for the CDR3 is TGTGCCTGGAGCGCTGGGACTCCGACCCATCAGCCCCAGCATTTT. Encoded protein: CAWSAGTPTHQPQHF.

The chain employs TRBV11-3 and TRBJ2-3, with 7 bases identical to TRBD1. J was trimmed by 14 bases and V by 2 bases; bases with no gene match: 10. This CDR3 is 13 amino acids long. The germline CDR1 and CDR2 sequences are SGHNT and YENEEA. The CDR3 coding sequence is TGTGCCAGCAGCTTAACCCCTCTAGGGACAGCGTATTTT. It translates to CASSLTPLGTAYF.

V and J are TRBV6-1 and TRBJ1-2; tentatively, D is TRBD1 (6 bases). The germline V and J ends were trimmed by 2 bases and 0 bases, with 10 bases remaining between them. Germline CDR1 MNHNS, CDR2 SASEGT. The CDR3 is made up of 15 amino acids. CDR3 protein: CASSEQGRPNYGYTF. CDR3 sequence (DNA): TGTGCCAGCAGTGAACAGGGGCGTCCTAACTATGGCTACACCTTC.

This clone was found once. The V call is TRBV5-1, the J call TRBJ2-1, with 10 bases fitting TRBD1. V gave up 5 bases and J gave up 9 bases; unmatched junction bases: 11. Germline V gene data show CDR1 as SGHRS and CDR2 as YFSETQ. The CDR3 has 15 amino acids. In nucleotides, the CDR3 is TGCGCCAGCAGTCCTCCGGGACAGGGGCTGGCTGAGCAGTTCTTC. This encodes CASSPPGQGLAEQFF.